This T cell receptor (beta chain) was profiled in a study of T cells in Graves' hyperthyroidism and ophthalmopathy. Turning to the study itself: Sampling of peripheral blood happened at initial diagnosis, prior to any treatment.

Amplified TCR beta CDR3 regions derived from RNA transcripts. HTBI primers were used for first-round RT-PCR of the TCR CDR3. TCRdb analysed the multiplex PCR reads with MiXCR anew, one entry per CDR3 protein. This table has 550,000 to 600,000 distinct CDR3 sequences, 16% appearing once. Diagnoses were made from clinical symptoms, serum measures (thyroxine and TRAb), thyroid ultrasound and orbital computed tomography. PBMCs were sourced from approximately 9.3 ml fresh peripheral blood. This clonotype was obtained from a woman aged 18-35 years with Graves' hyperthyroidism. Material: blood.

The CDR3 sequence is CASGTENYGYTF. For the CDR3, the DNA is TGTGCCAGCGGGACAGAGAACTATGGCTACACCTTC. J is TRBJ1-2 and V is TRBV10-3, with 7 positions matching TRBD1. The CDR3 consists of 12 residues. Germline V CDR1 and CDR2: ENHRY, SYGVKD. J was trimmed by 2 bases and V by 10 bases; bases with no gene match: 4.